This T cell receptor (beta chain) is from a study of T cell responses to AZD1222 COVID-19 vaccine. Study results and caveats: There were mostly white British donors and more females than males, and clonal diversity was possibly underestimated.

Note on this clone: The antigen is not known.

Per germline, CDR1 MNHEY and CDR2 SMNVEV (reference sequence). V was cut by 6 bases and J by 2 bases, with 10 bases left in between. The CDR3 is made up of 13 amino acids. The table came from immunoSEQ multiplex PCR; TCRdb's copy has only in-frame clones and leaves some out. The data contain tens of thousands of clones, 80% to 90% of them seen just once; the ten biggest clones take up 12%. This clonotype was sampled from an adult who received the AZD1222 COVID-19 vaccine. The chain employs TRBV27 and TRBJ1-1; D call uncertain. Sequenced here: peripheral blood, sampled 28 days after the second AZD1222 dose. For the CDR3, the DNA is TGTGCCAGCAGGCAGGACCTTAACACTGAAGCTTTCTTT. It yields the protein CASRQDLNTEAFF.